This passage covers 3 T cell receptor beta chains from one sample sequenced in a study of blood T cell repertoires in COVID-19 (dated by TCRdb to about 2020). Library preparation used the immunoSEQ multiplex PCR assay. TCRdb obtained this table from immuneACCESS and retained in-frame rearrangements with V and J assigned. These tables miss some clones; where compared with another copy, unresolved V genes account for less than half of the shortfall, and the remainder is unexplained. The sample table shows 150,000 to 250,000 clones, and roughly three quarters are seen once. The top ten clonotypes cover roughly 5.6% of the sample. The sample comprised peripheral blood. Source of these receptors: a woman between 40 and 55 years old with COVID-19, enrolled during active disease.

The chain joins TRBV18 to TRBJ2-5, with 11 bases lining up with TRBD2. The germline gives CDR1 KGHSH, CDR2 LQKENI. This CDR3 contains 16 residues. After removal of 3 bases from V and 2 bases from J, the junction contained 5 bases not matched to a gene. This chain's CDR3 is CASSPRLAGKQETQYF. CDR3 nucleotide sequence: TGTGCCAGCTCACCCCGACTAGCGGGAAAACAAGAGACCCAGTACTTC. The whole variable domain, filled in from reference TRBV18 and TRBJ2-5, reads NAGVMQNPRHLVRRRGQEARLRCSPMKGHSHVYWYRQLPEEGLKFMVYLQKENIIDESGMPKERFSAEFPKEGPSILRIQQVVRGDSAAYFCASSPRLAGKQETQYFGPGTRLLVL.

This chain joins TRBV7-7 and TRBJ2-5; 7 bases line up with TRBD1. The CDR3 spans 15 residues. Germline values: CDR1 SSHAT, CDR2 FNYEAQ (reference sequence). V was clipped by 1 base and J by 2 bases; unmatched bases: 4. Here the CDR3 DNA reads TGTGCCAGCAGCTTAGGGACAGGCGGACAAGAGACCCAGTACTTC. Its translation: CASSLGTGGQETQYF.

This clone appeared a few times. The V gene is TRBV21-1, the J gene TRBJ2-5; the table's TRBD2 call for D was not verified on the DNA. TRBV21-1 is a documented pseudogene. CDR3 length: 17 amino acids. CDR3 nucleotide sequence: TGTGCCAGCAGCAAGGAGCGAACTAGCGGAAGCAAAGAGACCCAGTACTTC. Translation: CASSKERTSGSKETQYF.